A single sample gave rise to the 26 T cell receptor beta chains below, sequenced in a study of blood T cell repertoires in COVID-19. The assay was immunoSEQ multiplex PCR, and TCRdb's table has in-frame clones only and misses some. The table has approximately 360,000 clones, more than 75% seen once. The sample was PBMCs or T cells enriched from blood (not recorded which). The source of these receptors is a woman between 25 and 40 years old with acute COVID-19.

DNA for the CDR3: TGTGCCAGCAGATCAAAGATAAATCTAGCGGGGGGGCCCACAGATACGCAGTATTTT. The encoded protein is CASRSKINLAGGPTDTQYF. The J gene is TRBJ2-3, the V gene TRBV21-1; TRBD2, the table's D call, was not compared with the DNA. TRBV21-1 is described as a pseudogene. The CDR3 extends over 19 amino acids.

The CDR3 sequence is CATSEGTSGGDTQYF. In DNA, the CDR3 is TGTGCCACCAGTGAAGGGACTAGCGGGGGAGATACGCAGTATTTT. The chain employs TRBV24-1 and TRBJ2-3; 14 bases match TRBD2. This CDR3 is 15 amino acids long. Germline V gene lookup returns CDR1 KGHDR and CDR2 SFDVKD. The V segment lost 4 bases and the J segment 5 bases; nucleotides outside the gene matches: 1.

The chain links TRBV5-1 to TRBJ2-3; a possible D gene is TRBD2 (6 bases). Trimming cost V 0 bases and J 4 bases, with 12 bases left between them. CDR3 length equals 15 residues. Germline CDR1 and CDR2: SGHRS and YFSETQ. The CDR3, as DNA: TGCGCCAGCAGCTTGGGGTTCCTAGCGCCAGATACGCAGTATTTT. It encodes CASSLGFLAPDTQYF.

Written as DNA, the CDR3 is TGTGCCAGCAGCGGGGGGGTACCACCCCTCCACTTT. Its translation is CASSGGVPPLHF. The chain has TRBV9 and TRBJ1-6, with D possibly matching TRBD1 (5 bases). CDR1 and CDR2 (germline): SGDLS, YYNGEE. The CDR3 extends over 12 amino acids. V was trimmed by 3 bases and J by 11 bases, leaving 9 bases between them.

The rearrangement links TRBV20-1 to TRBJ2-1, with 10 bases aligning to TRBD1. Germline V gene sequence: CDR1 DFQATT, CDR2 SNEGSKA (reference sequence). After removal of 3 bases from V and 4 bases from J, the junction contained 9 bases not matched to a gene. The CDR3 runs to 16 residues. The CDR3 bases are TGCAGTGCTAGTCGAGACAGGGGGCGAAAATACAATGAGCAGTTCTTC. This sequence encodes CSASRDRGRKYNEQFF.

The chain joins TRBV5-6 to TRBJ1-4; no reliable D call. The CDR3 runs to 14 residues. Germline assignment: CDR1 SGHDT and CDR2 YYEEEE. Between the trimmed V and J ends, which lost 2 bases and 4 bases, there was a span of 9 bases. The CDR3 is CASSFGRNNEKLFF. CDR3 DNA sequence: TGTGCCAGCAGCTTTGGGAGGAATAATGAAAAACTGTTTTTT.

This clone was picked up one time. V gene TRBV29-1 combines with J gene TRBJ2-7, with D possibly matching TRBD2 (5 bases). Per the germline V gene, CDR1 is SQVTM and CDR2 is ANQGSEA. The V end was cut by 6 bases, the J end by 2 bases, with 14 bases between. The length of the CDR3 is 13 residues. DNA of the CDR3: TGCAGCGTCGCGGGCGGGTCGACCTACGAGCAGTACTTC. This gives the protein CSVAGGSTYEQYF.

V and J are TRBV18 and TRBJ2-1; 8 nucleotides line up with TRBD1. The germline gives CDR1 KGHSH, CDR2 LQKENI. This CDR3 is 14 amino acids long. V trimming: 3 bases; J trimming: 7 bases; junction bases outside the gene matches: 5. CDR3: CASSPGQGANEQFF. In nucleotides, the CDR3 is TGTGCCAGCTCACCGGGGCAGGGGGCGAATGAGCAGTTCTTC. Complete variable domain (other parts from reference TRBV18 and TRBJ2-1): NAGVMQNPRHLVRRRGQEARLRCSPMKGHSHVYWYRQLPEEGLKFMVYLQKENIIDESGMPKERFSAEFPKEGPSILRIQQVVRGDSAAYFCASSPGQGANEQFFGPGTRLTVL.

In DNA, the CDR3 is TGCGCCAGCAGCAGAAGTACAGGGGGCCGTCCAGAGCAGTACTTC. Translation gives CASSRSTGGRPEQYF. V is TRBV10-1 and J is TRBJ2-7; 9 positions agree with TRBD1. Germline V gene sequence: CDR1 WNHNN, CDR2 SYGVQD (reference sequence). There are 15 residues in the CDR3. With 6 bases clipped from V and 7 bases from J, the junction kept 13 bases outside the gene matches.

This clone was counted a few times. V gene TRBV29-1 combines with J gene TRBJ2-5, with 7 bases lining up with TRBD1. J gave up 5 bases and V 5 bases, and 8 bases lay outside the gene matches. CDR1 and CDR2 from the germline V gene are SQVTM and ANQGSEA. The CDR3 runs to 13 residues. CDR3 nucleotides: TGCAGCGTTTCAAAACAGGGGCGGGAGACCCAGTACTTC. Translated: CSVSKQGRETQYF. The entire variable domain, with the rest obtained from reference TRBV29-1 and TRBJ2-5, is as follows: SAVISQKPSRDICQRGTSLTIQCQVDSQVTMMFWYRQQPGQSLTLIATANQGSEATYESGFVIDKFPISRPNLTFSTLTVSNMSPEDSSIYLCSVSKQGRETQYFGPGTRLLVL.

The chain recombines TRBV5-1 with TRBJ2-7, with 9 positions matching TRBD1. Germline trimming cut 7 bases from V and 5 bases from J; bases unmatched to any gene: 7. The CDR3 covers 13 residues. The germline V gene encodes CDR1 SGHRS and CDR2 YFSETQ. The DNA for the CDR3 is TGCGCCAGCCCCGGGACAGGGAGGAACGAGCAGTACTTC. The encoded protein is CASPGTGRNEQYF.

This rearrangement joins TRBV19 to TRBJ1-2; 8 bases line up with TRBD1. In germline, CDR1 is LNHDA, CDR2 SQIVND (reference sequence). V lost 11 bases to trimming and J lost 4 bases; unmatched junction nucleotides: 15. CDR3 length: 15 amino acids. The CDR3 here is CASIYRGDSLYGYTF. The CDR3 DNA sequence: TGTGCCTCGATTTACAGGGGGGACAGTCTCTATGGCTACACCTTC.

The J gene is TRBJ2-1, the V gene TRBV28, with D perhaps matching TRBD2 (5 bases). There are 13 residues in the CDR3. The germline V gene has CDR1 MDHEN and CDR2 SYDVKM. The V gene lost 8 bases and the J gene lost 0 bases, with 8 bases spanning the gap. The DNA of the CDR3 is TGTGCCAGCTACCGGGACTCCTACAATGAGCAGTTCTTC. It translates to CASYRDSYNEQFF.

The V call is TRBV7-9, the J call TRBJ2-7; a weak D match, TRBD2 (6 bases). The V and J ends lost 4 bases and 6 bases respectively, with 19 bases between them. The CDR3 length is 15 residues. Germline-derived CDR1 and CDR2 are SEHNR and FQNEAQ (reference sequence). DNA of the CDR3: TGTGCCAGCAGCTCGGAGAGTGGGACTCCTCTCGAGCAGTACTTC. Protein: CASSSESGTPLEQYF.

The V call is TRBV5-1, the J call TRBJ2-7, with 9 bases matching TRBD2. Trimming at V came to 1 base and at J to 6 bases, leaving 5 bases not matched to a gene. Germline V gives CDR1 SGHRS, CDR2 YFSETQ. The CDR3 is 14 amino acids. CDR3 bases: TGCGCCAGCAGCTTGTCTAGCGGGGCTACCGAGCAGTACTTC. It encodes CASSLSSGATEQYF.

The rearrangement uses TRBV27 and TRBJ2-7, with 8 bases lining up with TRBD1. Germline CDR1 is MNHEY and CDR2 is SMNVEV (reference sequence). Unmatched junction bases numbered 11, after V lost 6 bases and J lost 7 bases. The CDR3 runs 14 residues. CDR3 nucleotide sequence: TGTGCCAGCAGCCCCGGGCAGGGGGCGAGTGAGCAGTACTTC. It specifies CASSPGQGASEQYF.

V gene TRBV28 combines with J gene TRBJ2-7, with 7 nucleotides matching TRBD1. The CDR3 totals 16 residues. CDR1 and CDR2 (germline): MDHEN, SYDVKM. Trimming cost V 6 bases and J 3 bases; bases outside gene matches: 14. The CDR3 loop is CASRPGTGTVIYEQYF. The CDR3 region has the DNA TGTGCCAGCAGACCCGGGACCGGGACAGTCATCTACGAGCAGTACTTC.

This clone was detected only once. CDR3 nucleotide sequence: TGCAGCGGTGGACAGGGGGGTTCCTACGAGCAGTACTTC. This translates into CSGGQGGSYEQYF. The rearrangement joins TRBV29-1 to TRBJ2-7; 10 nucleotides agree with TRBD1. In germline, CDR1 is SQVTM, CDR2 ANQGSEA. The CDR3 has 13 residues. V was pared by 7 bases and J by 1 base, with 4 bases of the junction left unmatched.

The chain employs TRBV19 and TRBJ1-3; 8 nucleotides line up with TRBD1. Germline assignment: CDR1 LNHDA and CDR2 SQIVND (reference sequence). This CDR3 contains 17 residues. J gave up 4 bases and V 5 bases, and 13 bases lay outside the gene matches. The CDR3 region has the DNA TGTGCCAGTAGTGACTTTGACAGGGGACTTGCAGGAAACACCATATATTTT. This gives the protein CASSDFDRGLAGNTIYF.

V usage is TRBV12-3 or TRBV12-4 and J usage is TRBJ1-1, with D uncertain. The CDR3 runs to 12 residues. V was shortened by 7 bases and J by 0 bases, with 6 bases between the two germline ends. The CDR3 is CASNTLNTEAFF. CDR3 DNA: TGTGCCAGCAATACACTGAACACTGAAGCTTTCTTT.

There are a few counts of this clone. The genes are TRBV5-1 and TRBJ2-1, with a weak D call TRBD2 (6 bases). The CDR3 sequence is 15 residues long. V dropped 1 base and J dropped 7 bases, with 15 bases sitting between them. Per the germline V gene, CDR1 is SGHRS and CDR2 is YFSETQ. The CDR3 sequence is CASSLYPGRENEQFF. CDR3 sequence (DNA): TGCGCCAGCAGCTTGTATCCGGGCCGGGAGAATGAGCAGTTCTTC.

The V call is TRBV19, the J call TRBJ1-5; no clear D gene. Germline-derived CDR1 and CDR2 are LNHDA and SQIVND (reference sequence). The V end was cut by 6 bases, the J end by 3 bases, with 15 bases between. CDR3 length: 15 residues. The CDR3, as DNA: TGTGCCAGTAGCCCCAGGTGGCACCCCAATCAGCCCCAGCATTTT. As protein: CASSPRWHPNQPQHF.

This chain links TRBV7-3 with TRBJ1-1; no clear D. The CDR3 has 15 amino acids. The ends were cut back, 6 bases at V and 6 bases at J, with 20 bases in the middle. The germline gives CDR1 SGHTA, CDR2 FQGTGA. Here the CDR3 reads CASSSYSESRAEAFF. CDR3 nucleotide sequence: TGTGCCAGCAGTAGTTACTCCGAATCGAGGGCTGAAGCTTTCTTT.

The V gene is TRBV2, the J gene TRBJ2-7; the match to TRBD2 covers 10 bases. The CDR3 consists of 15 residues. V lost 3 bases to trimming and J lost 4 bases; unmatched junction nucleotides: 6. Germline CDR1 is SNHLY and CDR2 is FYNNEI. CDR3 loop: CASSDERGGRYEQYF. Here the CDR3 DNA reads TGTGCCAGCAGTGACGAGCGGGGGGGCCGGTACGAGCAGTACTTC. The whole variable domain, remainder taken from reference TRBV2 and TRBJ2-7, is EPEVTQTPSHQVTQMGQEVILRCVPISNHLYFYWYRQILGQKVEFLVSFYNNEISEKSEIFDDQFSVERPDGSNFTLKIRSTKLEDSAMYFCASSDERGGRYEQYFGPGTRLTVT.

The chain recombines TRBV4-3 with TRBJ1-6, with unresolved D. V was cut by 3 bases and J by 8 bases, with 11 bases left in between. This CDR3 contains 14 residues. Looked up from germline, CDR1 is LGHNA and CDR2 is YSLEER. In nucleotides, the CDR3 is TGCGCCAGCAGCCAGGCCGTGGTGGATTCACCCCTCCACTTT. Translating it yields CASSQAVVDSPLHF.

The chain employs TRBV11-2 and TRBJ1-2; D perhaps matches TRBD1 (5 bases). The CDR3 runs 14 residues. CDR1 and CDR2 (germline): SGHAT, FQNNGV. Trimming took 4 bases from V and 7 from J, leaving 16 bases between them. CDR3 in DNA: TGTGCCAGCAGCTCGATAGGAGGGGTAGGTGGCTACACCTTC. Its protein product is CASSSIGGVGGYTF.